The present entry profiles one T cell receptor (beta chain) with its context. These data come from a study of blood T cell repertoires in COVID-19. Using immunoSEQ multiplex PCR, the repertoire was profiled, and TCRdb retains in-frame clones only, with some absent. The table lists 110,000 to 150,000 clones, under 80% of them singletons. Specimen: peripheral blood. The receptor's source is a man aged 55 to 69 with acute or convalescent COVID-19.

The CDR3 sequence: CASSGGLGNEQYF. The CDR3 nucleotides read TGCGCCAGCAGTGGCGGGCTAGGGAACGAGCAGTACTTC. The chain uses TRBV10-2 and TRBJ2-7, with a possible D match to TRBD2 (5 bases). Trimming pared 4 bases from V and 5 bases from J, leaving 12 bases between. The CDR3 has 13 amino acids. The germline V gene encodes CDR1 WSHSY and CDR2 SAAADI.